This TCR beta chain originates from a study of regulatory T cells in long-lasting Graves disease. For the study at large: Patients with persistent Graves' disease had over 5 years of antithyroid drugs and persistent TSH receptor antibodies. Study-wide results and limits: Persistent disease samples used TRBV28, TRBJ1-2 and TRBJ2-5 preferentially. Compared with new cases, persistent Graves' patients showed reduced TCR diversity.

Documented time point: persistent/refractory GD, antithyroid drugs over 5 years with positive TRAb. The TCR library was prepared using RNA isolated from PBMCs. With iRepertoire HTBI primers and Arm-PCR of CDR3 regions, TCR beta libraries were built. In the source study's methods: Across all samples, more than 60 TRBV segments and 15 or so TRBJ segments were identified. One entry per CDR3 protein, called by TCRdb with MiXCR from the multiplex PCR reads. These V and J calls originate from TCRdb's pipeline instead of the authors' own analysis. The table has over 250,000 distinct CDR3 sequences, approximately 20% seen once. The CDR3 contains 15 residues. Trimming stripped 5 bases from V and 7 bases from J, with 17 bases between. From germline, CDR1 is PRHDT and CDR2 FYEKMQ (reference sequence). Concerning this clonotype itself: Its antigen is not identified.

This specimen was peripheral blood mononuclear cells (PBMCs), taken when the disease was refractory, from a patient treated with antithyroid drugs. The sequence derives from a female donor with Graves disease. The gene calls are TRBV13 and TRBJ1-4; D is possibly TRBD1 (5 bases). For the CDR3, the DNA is TGTGCCAGCAGCCCAGGGTACTCGTTGGGTGAAAAACTGTTTTTT. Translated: CASSPGYSLGEKLFF.